The T cell receptor beta chain described here comes from a study of T cell repertoires in cytomegalovirus infection. V was shortened by 3 bases and J by 0 bases, with 15 bases between the two germline ends. The CDR3 sequence is 18 residues long. CDR1 and CDR2 (germline): ENHRY, SYGVKD. TCRdb passed the reads through MiXCR, listing each CDR3 protein once. The sample lists approximately 910,000 distinct CDR3 sequences, around 32% seen once, with roughly 12% in the top ten. Findings of the study overall: Adding up the frequency of public TCR beta families identified people who carried CMV plus the relevant HLA. In two of eight donors, the top clonotype was HLA-C-restricted CMV-specific.

The sample holds a few counts of this clonotype. Its antigen remains unknown. This TCR was sampled from a human donor in good health (CMV status not recorded). Some clones in this sample may be carry-over from other donors' samples. V gene TRBV10-3 combines with J gene TRBJ2-6; no clear D gene. The sequences come from cultured CD8+ T cells from PBMCs, collected from culture after CMV antigen stimulation. This CDR3 is CAISDLGSLLSGANVLTF. CDR3 nucleotides: TGTGCCATCAGTGACCTGGGCAGCCTACTCTCTGGGGCCAACGTCCTGACTTTC.